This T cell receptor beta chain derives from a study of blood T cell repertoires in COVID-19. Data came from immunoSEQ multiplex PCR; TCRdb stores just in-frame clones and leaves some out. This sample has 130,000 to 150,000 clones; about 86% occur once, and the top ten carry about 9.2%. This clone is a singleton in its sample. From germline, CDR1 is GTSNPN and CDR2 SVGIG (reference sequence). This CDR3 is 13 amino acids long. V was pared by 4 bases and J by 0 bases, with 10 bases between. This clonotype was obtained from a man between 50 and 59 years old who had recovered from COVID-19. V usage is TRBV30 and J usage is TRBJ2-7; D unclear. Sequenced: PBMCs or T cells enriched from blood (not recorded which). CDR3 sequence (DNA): TGTGCCTGGACGCAGATGTACTCCTACGAGCAGTACTTC. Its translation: CAWTQMYSYEQYF.